Following are 22 T cell receptor beta chains from one sample sequenced in a study of T cell repertoires in cytomegalovirus infection. Their specific antigens are unknown. One entry per CDR3 protein results from TCRdb running MiXCR on the reads. The data contain about 270,000 distinct CDR3 sequences, approximately 22% of them singletons. Sequences were derived from cultured PBMCs, sampled from culture after CMV antigen stimulation. Every receptor here comes from a human donor in good health (CMV status not recorded). Some clones in this sample may be carry-over from other donors' samples.

This clonotype has ten or more counts. The chain carries TRBV7-8 and TRBJ2-7; D perhaps matches TRBD1 (5 bases). Trimming left V 3 bases short and J 3 bases short, with 12 bases between. This CDR3 is 14 amino acids long. Per germline, CDR1 SGHVS and CDR2 FQNEAQ. CDR3 DNA: TGTGCCAGCAGCTTTAGCAGGGCAAACTACGAGCAGTACTTC. This sequence encodes CASSFSRANYEQYF.

V is TRBV19 and J is TRBJ2-1, with a tentative D call TRBD2 (5 bases). This CDR3 contains 18 residues. V was shortened by 7 bases and J by 0 bases, with 22 bases between the two germline ends. Germline V gene data show CDR1 as LNHDA and CDR2 as SQIVND (reference sequence). The DNA of the CDR3 is TGTGCCAGTAAGGAGCACGGGCGAGCGGAGAGCTCCTACAATGAGCAGTTCTTC. Protein sequence: CASKEHGRAESSYNEQFF.

In this sample, this clonotype turned up a few times. The chain has TRBV20-1 and TRBJ2-3, with D hard to call. The V gene lost 5 bases and the J gene lost 2 bases, with 14 bases spanning the gap. Per the germline V gene, CDR1 is DFQATT and CDR2 is SNEGSKA (reference sequence). This CDR3 has 14 residues. CDR3 amino acids: CSARGVALTDTQYF. The CDR3 nucleotides are TGCAGTGCTCGAGGAGTAGCCCTCACAGATACGCAGTATTTT.

This clonotype was seen a few times. The rearrangement joins TRBV6-6 to TRBJ2-5, with D tentatively TRBD1 (6 bases). This CDR3 comprises 17 residues. V gave up 6 bases and J gave up 4 bases, with 24 bases separating them. Germline CDR1 reads MNHNY; CDR2 reads SVGAGI (reference sequence). CDR3 bases: TGTGCCAGCAGGGATTCCATGGGGGCGAGGGTTGGAGAGACCCAGTACTTC. It codes for CASRDSMGARVGETQYF.

On this clonotype itself: Just one base apart from a much larger clone, this may be a read error. The CDR3, as DNA: TGTGCCAGCAGCCAGACTAGTTGGGTCGGATATACGCAGTATTTT. Its protein product is CASSQTSWVGYTQYF. The chain recombines TRBV7-3 with TRBJ2-3; perhaps TRBD2 as D (6 bases). Germline CDR1 reads SGHTA; CDR2 reads FQGTGA. This CDR3 contains 15 residues. Trimming left V 5 bases short and J 7 bases short, with 19 bases between. Full variable domain (remainder filled in from reference TRBV7-3 and TRBJ2-3): GAGVSQTPSNKVTEKGKYVELRCDPISGHTALYWYRQSLGQGPEFLIYFQGTGAADDSGLPNDRFFAVRPEGSVSTLKIQRTERGDSAVYLCASSQTSWVGYTQYFGPGTRLTVL.

This clonotype was seen a few times. The junction departs from the called germline gene at one end, perhaps through a read error. The chain combines TRBV27 with TRBJ2-1; 14 nucleotides match TRBD2. The CDR3 is made up of 14 amino acids. Germline CDR1 MNHEY, CDR2 SMNVEV (reference sequence). The CDR3 coding sequence is TGTGCCAGCAGTCCGCAGACTAGCGGGAGGGCCTGGGTCTTC. Residues: CASSPQTSGRAWVF.

This clonotype was found many times. This chain joins TRBV7-2 and TRBJ2-3; tentative D call: TRBD1 (6 bases). V dropped 5 bases and J dropped 1 base, with 13 bases sitting between them. The length of the CDR3 is 15 residues. From germline, CDR1 is SGHTA and CDR2 FQGNSA. The CDR3 protein is CASSPPGTRTDTQYF. For the CDR3, the DNA is TGTGCCAGCAGCCCGCCCGGGACACGCACAGATACGCAGTATTTT.

This clonotype has a count of ten or more. The rearrangement links TRBV7-2 to TRBJ1-2; perhaps TRBD1 as D (6 bases). This CDR3 contains 17 residues. Germline-derived CDR1 and CDR2 are SGHTA and FQGNSA. V shed 5 bases and J shed 6 bases, with 25 bases lying between them. CDR3: CASSPFEGTRGGDGYTF. CDR3 coding DNA: TGTGCCAGCAGCCCATTTGAGGGGACACGGGGGGGCGATGGCTACACCTTC.

This clonotype was recorded many times. CDR3 in amino acids: CASSLDVRTNYGYTF. CDR3 bases: TGTGCCAGCAGCTTAGATGTCAGAACTAACTATGGCTACACCTTC. The rearrangement uses TRBV11-1 and TRBJ1-2, with D unresolved. The CDR3 is 15 amino acids. Trimming shortened V by 1 base and J by 0 bases, and 9 bases separated the two germline ends. The V gene's germline CDR1 is SGHAT and CDR2 FQDESV (reference sequence).

This clonotype was observed a few times. The chain is built from TRBV2 and TRBJ2-7; TRBD2 matches at 14 bases. V lost 5 bases, J lost 7 bases, and 10 bases stayed unmatched. Germline-derived CDR1 and CDR2 are SNHLY and FYNNEI. CDR3 length: 16 amino acids. CDR3 coding DNA: TGTGCCAGCAGTCTTAGACTGGGACTAGCGGGAGCGGAGCAGTACTTC. Protein: CASSLRLGLAGAEQYF. Combining the CDR3 with reference TRBV2 and TRBJ2-7 gives the whole variable domain EPEVTQTPSHQVTQMGQEVILRCVPISNHLYFYWYRQILGQKVEFLVSFYNNEISEKSEIFDDQFSVERPDGSNFTLKIRSTKLEDSAMYFCASSLRLGLAGAEQYFGPGTRLTVT.

In its sample, this clonotype was seen a few times. The chain carries TRBV7-2 and TRBJ2-7; 10 positions match TRBD1. The V segment lost 5 bases and the J segment 7 bases; nucleotides outside the gene matches: 8. Germline CDR1 and CDR2: SGHTA and FQGNSA. The CDR3 runs 14 residues. CDR3 amino acids: CASSKDRGRDEQYF. Written as DNA, the CDR3 is TGTGCCAGCAGCAAAGACAGGGGGCGGGATGAGCAGTACTTC.

The V and J genes are TRBV7-4 and TRBJ2-4, with a possible D match to TRBD2 (6 bases). The germline gives CDR1 SGHVT, CDR2 SQSDAQ. Trimming left V 5 bases short and J 8 bases short, with 13 bases between. CDR3 length: 13 amino acids. CDR3 coding DNA: TGTGCCAGCAGCCAAGGGGAGGTATACATTCAGTACTTC. As protein: CASSQGEVYIQYF.

In this sample, this clonotype turned up a few times. CDR3 loop: CASSYGQGHQPQHF. For the CDR3, the DNA is TGTGCCAGCAGCTACGGACAGGGACATCAGCCCCAGCATTTT. The chain couples TRBV7-2 to TRBJ1-5; 8 positions agree with TRBD1. The CDR3 is 14 amino acids. Germline CDR1 is SGHTA and CDR2 is FQGNSA. The J segment lost 5 bases and the V segment lost 4 bases, leaving 4 bases of the junction unmatched.

The table lists this clonotype with many counts. This chain joins TRBV12-3 or TRBV12-4 and TRBJ1-5; no clear D gene. CDR3 size: 15 residues. V shed 5 bases and J shed 0 bases, with 11 bases lying between them. The CDR3 region has the DNA TGTGCCAGCAGTCCCAAGGTCCTTAGCAATCAGCCCCAGCATTTT. This codes for CASSPKVLSNQPQHF.

This clonotype was seen at least ten times. V and J are TRBV28 and TRBJ2-1; TRBD2 is a possible D gene (5 bases). Germline V lookup: CDR1 MDHEN, CDR2 SYDVKM. CDR3 length: 13 amino acids. V lost 7 bases and J lost 6, with 13 bases in between. CDR3 protein: CASIDRGINEQFF. CDR3 bases: TGTGCCAGCATTGATCGAGGGATCAATGAGCAGTTCTTC.

The rearrangement uses TRBV27 and TRBJ1-1, with TRBD1 as a possible D gene (5 bases). Germline values: CDR1 MNHEY, CDR2 SMNVEV (reference sequence). V gave up 4 bases and J gave up 3 bases, with 9 bases separating them. This CDR3 is built from 13 residues. DNA for the CDR3: TGTGCCAGCAGTTGGGGGATTGACACTGAAGCTTTCTTT. This codes for CASSWGIDTEAFF.

This chain links TRBV5-1 with TRBJ2-2, with 8 bases matching TRBD2. J was trimmed by 2 bases and V by 4 bases; bases with no gene match: 10. CDR3 length: 17 amino acids. CDR1 and CDR2 (germline): SGHRS, YFSETQ. The CDR3 is CASSHQGSGSNTGELFF. DNA for the CDR3: TGCGCCAGCAGCCATCAGGGGAGCGGGAGTAACACCGGGGAGCTGTTTTTT. Full variable domain (outside the CDR3, taken from reference TRBV5-1 and TRBJ2-2): KAGVTQTPRYLIKTRGQQVTLSCSPISGHRSVSWYQQTPGQGLQFLFEYFSETQRNKGNFPGRFSGRQFSNSRSEMNVSTLELGDSALYLCASSHQGSGSNTGELFFGEGSRLTVL.

The J gene is TRBJ2-5, the V gene TRBV4-3; 7 bases align to TRBD1. CDR3 length equals 14 residues. The junction had 2 bases not matched to a gene; V was cut back by 2 bases and J by 2 bases. Germline V gene data show CDR1 as LGHNA and CDR2 as YSLEER. CDR3: CASSQRDRQETQYF. The CDR3, as DNA: TGCGCCAGCAGCCAACGGGACAGACAAGAGACCCAGTACTTC.

This clonotype was found many times. The chain employs TRBV7-2 and TRBJ2-1, with TRBD2 identical over 13 bases. The CDR3 is 15 residues long. The ends lost 1 base at V and 12 bases at J; junction bases unmatched: 6. Germline V gene sequence: CDR1 SGHTA, CDR2 FQGNSA. CDR3 nucleotide sequence: TGTGCCAGCAGCTTAGGGACTAGCGGGAGATGGCCGCAGTTCTTC. This translates into CASSLGTSGRWPQFF.

This clonotype was seen repeatedly, ten times or more. CDR3 residues: CASSLLASQSYEQFF. The CDR3 DNA reads TGTGCCAGCAGCTTATTGGCTAGCCAATCATATGAGCAGTTCTTC. V is TRBV7-2 and J is TRBJ2-1; a weak D match, TRBD2 (5 bases). V was cut by 2 bases and J by 8 bases, with 16 bases left in between. This CDR3 region has 15 residues. Germline CDR1 and CDR2: SGHTA and FQGNSA.

The chain joins TRBV29-1 to TRBJ2-3, with D tentatively TRBD1 or TRBD2 (5 bases each). This CDR3 is built from 13 residues. Germline assignment: CDR1 SQVTM and CDR2 ANQGSEA. With 4 bases removed from V and 5 bases from J, the gap between germline ends came to 13 bases. CDR3 residues: CSVVGTSGDTQYF. CDR3 nucleotides: TGCAGCGTTGTAGGGACCAGCGGAGATACGCAGTATTTT.

This clonotype came up many times. The chain recombines TRBV30 with TRBJ2-7, with 9 nucleotides matching TRBD1. The germline V gene encodes CDR1 GTSNPN and CDR2 SVGIG (reference sequence). The length of the CDR3 is 14 residues. The ends lost 1 base at V and 3 bases at J; junction bases unmatched: 4. Here the CDR3 DNA reads TGTGCCTGGAGTGACGGGACAGGGAACTACGAGCAGTACTTC. This translates into CAWSDGTGNYEQYF.